The next 22 T cell receptor beta chains were all read from a single sample in a study of a mutant IDH1 vaccine in newly diagnosed glioma. Sequencing used immunoSEQ multiplex PCR; TCRdb keeps in-frame clones, though not all of them. Altogether 45,000 to 70,000 clones are present, 75% to 85% being singletons, with the ten largest covering 3% to 4%. Time point given: week 5, during vaccination. Alongside topical imiquimod, each dose of vaccine comprised 300 ug of mutant IDH1 20-mer peptide. These receptors have no identified antigens. The sample here was PBMCs, taken from a glioma patient whose treatment included an IDH1 peptide vaccine. The receptors shown here come from a man aged 25-40 years with glioma.

This chain's CDR3 is CASSRDSEKLFF. CDR3 sequence (DNA): TGTGCCAGCAGTCGTGACAGCGAAAAACTGTTTTTT. The chain is built from TRBV2 and TRBJ1-4, with a tentative D call TRBD1 (5 bases). There are 12 residues in the CDR3. Between the trimmed V and J ends, which lost 5 bases and 8 bases, there was a span of 9 bases. Germline V gene sequence: CDR1 SNHLY, CDR2 FYNNEI. The full variable domain, completed using reference TRBV2 and TRBJ1-4, is EPEVTQTPSHQVTQMGQEVILRCVPISNHLYFYWYRQILGQKVEFLVSFYNNEISEKSEIFDDQFSVERPDGSNFTLKIRSTKLEDSAMYFCASSRDSEKLFFGSGTQLSVL.

The chain employs TRBV6-6 and TRBJ2-5; no clear D gene. Germline lookup yields CDR1 MNHNY and CDR2 SVGAGI (reference sequence). CDR3 length: 14 amino acids. V gave up 0 bases and J gave up 7 bases, with 12 bases separating them. The CDR3 spells CASSYSAESGTQYF. CDR3 in DNA: TGTGCCAGCAGTTACTCGGCGGAGAGTGGGACCCAGTACTTC.

J is TRBJ2-5 and V is TRBV5-1; 7 bases agree with TRBD2. CDR3 length: 17 amino acids. Trimming removed 4 bases from V and 7 bases from J; junction bases left unmatched: 19. Germline V gene data show CDR1 as SGHRS and CDR2 as YFSETQ. The DNA for the CDR3 is TGCGCCAGCAGCCCCTTACTCGGCGTAGTGCCGGGGGGGACCCAGTACTTC. Protein: CASSPLLGVVPGGTQYF.

This clone was seen once. The genes are TRBV6-4 and TRBJ1-5; D unclear. Trimming left V 3 bases short and J 2 bases short, with 5 bases between. CDR3 length: 13 residues. Germline V gene sequence: CDR1 MRHNA, CDR2 SNTAGT. CDR3 DNA: TGTGCCAGCAGTGAACACCGCAATCAGCCCCAGCATTTT. Its translation is CASSEHRNQPQHF.

This clone was found once. V and J are TRBV6-5 and TRBJ1-3; no clear D gene. The ends were cut back, 6 bases at V and 6 bases at J, with 15 bases in the middle. Per the germline V gene, CDR1 is MNHEY and CDR2 is SVGAGI. The length of the CDR3 is 14 residues. The CDR3 region is CASRTGSFENTIYF. CDR3 nucleotide sequence: TGTGCCAGCAGGACGGGAAGTTTCGAAAACACCATATATTTT.

The chain employs TRBV19 and TRBJ2-2; perhaps TRBD1 as D (5 bases). The germline CDR1 and CDR2 sequences are LNHDA and SQIVND (reference sequence). V lost 7 bases and J lost 1, with 10 bases in between. CDR3 length equals 14 residues. DNA for the CDR3: TGTGCCAGTAAGGGCAGGGTGAACACCGGGGAGCTGTTTTTT. Translation gives CASKGRVNTGELFF.

The genes are TRBV5-4 and TRBJ1-6, with a possible D match to TRBD1 (5 bases). Trimming removed 0 bases from V and 8 bases from J, with 9 bases in between. Germline CDR1 and CDR2: SGHNT and YYREEE (reference sequence). CDR3 length equals 14 residues. The CDR3 reads CASSLADTDSPLHF. CDR3 DNA sequence: TGTGCCAGCAGCTTGGCGGACACTGATTCACCCCTCCACTTT.

J is TRBJ1-1 and V is TRBV27, with D possibly matching TRBD1 (6 bases). Trimming shortened V by 6 bases and J by 3 bases, and 11 bases separated the two germline ends. The CDR3 covers 13 residues. CDR1 and CDR2 (germline): MNHEY, SMNVEV (reference sequence). The CDR3 sequence is CASRYNRDTEAFF. CDR3 DNA sequence: TGTGCCAGCAGGTATAACAGGGACACTGAAGCTTTCTTT.

This clone was counted only a few times. The rearrangement links TRBV5-6 to TRBJ1-2; unclear D gene. Germline values: CDR1 SGHDT, CDR2 YYEEEE. The V and J ends lost 0 bases and 7 bases respectively, with 4 bases between them. The CDR3 has 11 residues. DNA of the CDR3: TGTGCCAGCAGCTTGGCCGCTGGCTACACCTTC. This translates into CASSLAAGYTF.

This clone was seen only once. The V call is TRBV28, the J call TRBJ1-3, with TRBD1 as a possible D gene (5 bases). Germline V lookup: CDR1 MDHEN, CDR2 SYDVKM. V lost 6 bases to trimming and J lost 0 bases, with 15 bases between them. The CDR3 sequence is 16 residues long. The CDR3 spells CASSLGVLSSGNTIYF. The DNA for the CDR3 is TGTGCCAGCAGCCTGGGGGTGCTCAGCTCTGGAAACACCATATATTTT. Full variable domain (missing parts from reference TRBV28 and TRBJ1-3): DVKVTQSSRYLVKRTGEKVFLECVQDMDHENMFWYRQDPGLGLRLIYFSYDVKMKEKGDIPEGYSVSREKKERFSLILESASTNQTSMYLCASSLGVLSSGNTIYFGEGSWLTVV.

The chain recombines TRBV9 with TRBJ1-2; 7 bases are shared with TRBD1. V shed 4 bases, J shed 5 bases, and the junction held 14 bases outside the gene matches. There are 16 residues in the CDR3. The germline V gene has CDR1 SGDLS and CDR2 YYNGEE. The CDR3 bases are TGTGCCAGCAGCCCCATAATGGGACAGTCAGATTATGGCTACACCTTC. Its translation: CASSPIMGQSDYGYTF.

CDR3 coding DNA: TGTGCCAGCAGCTTTAGGCGGGGAACTGCCTCCTACGAGCAGTACTTC. Amino acid sequence: CASSFRRGTASYEQYF. The rearrangement joins TRBV5-8 to TRBJ2-7; the D gene is possibly TRBD2 (6 bases). This CDR3 is built from 16 residues. With 2 bases removed from V and 0 bases from J, the gap between germline ends came to 15 bases. Germline V gene lookup returns CDR1 SGHTS and CDR2 YDEGEE.

This chain uses TRBV18 with TRBJ2-1; 9 nucleotides match TRBD1. CDR1 and CDR2 (germline): KGHSH, LQKENI. V shed 5 bases, J shed 6 bases, and the junction held 8 bases outside the gene matches. The CDR3 runs to 15 residues. In DNA, the CDR3 is TGTGCCAGCTCAGACCGGGGGACAGGGTCCAATGAGCAGTTCTTC. It codes for CASSDRGTGSNEQFF.

The chain links TRBV27 to TRBJ1-1; a possible D gene is TRBD1 (6 bases). CDR1 and CDR2 (germline): MNHEY, SMNVEV (reference sequence). The V end lost 3 bases, the J end lost 9 bases, and 17 bases lay between the germline ends. The CDR3 contains 14 residues. The DNA of the CDR3 is TGTGCCAGCAGTTTCCTCCCACAGGGCGGTAAAGCTTTCTTT. This translates into CASSFLPQGGKAFF.

Written as DNA, the CDR3 is TGTGCCAGCAGCCACCCTTTGGGGGGCGAGCCATCCAATGAGCAGTTCTTC. This codes for CASSHPLGGEPSNEQFF. V usage is TRBV7-2 and J usage is TRBJ2-1, with D perhaps given as TRBD1 or TRBD2 (6 bases each). V was clipped by 5 bases and J by 6 bases, with 23 bases between them. The length of the CDR3 is 17 residues. CDR1 is SGHTA, CDR2 FQGNSA, per germline. Full variable domain (missing parts from reference TRBV7-2 and TRBJ2-1): GAGVSQSPSNKVTEKGKDVELRCDPISGHTALYWYRQSLGQGLEFLIYFQGNSAPDKSGLPSDRFSAERTGGSVSTLTIQRTQQEDSAVYLCASSHPLGGEPSNEQFFGPGTRLTVL.

The V gene is TRBV27, the J gene TRBJ1-4, with no clear D. The CDR3 is made up of 17 amino acids. V lost 6 bases, J lost 12 bases, and 29 bases lay in between. Germline loops: CDR1 MNHEY, CDR2 SMNVEV (reference sequence). The CDR3 nucleotides are TGTGCCAGCAGCCGAACGGGGAGAAATGAAATTAGTGGGCAACTGTTTTTT. It translates to CASSRTGRNEISGQLFF.

The rearrangement uses TRBV28 and TRBJ2-2; D gene ambiguous. Germline CDR1 is MDHEN and CDR2 is SYDVKM. This CDR3 has 15 amino acids. V gave up 6 bases and J gave up 4 bases, with 15 bases separating them. The CDR3: CASRPTYIGTGELFF. The CDR3 DNA is TGTGCCAGCAGACCGACCTACATTGGCACCGGGGAGCTGTTTTTT. Full variable domain (rest looked up from reference TRBV28 and TRBJ2-2): DVKVTQSSRYLVKRTGEKVFLECVQDMDHENMFWYRQDPGLGLRLIYFSYDVKMKEKGDIPEGYSVSREKKERFSLILESASTNQTSMYLCASRPTYIGTGELFFGEGSRLTVL.

The V call is TRBV18, the J call TRBJ1-3; the D is unclear. The V gene lost 1 base and the J gene lost 0 bases, with 10 bases spanning the gap. Germline CDR1 reads KGHSH; CDR2 reads LQKENI. This CDR3 contains 16 residues. The CDR3 DNA sequence: TGTGCCAGCTCACCACTAGTATCAATCTCTGGAAACACCATATATTTT. Protein product: CASSPLVSISGNTIYF.

The chain uses TRBV2 and TRBJ1-5; D uncertain. V shed 2 bases and J shed 0 bases, with 14 bases lying between them. The germline V gene has CDR1 SNHLY and CDR2 FYNNEI. The CDR3 spans 17 residues. CDR3 sequence: CASSETASLYSNQPQHF. As DNA, the CDR3 is TGTGCCAGCAGTGAAACGGCGAGTTTATATAGCAATCAGCCCCAGCATTTT.

CDR3 region: CASSLSAGSSYNEQFF. CDR3 DNA: TGTGCCAGCAGTTTGAGTGCGGGCAGCTCCTACAATGAGCAGTTCTTC. The V and J genes are TRBV27 and TRBJ2-1; D perhaps matches TRBD2 (5 bases). Germline values: CDR1 MNHEY, CDR2 SMNVEV (reference sequence). This CDR3 comprises 16 residues. Trimming cost V 3 bases and J 0 bases, with 12 bases left between them.

The chain is built from TRBV30 and TRBJ1-2; 7 bases fit TRBD1. The junction had 7 bases not matched to a gene; V was cut back by 1 base and J by 8 bases. Germline CDR1 reads GTSNPN; CDR2 reads SVGIG (reference sequence). The CDR3 sequence is 13 residues long. The CDR3 region is CAWSDRGPQGYTF. CDR3 in DNA: TGTGCCTGGAGTGACAGGGGCCCTCAGGGCTACACCTTC.

The J gene is TRBJ2-5, the V gene TRBV25-1; TRBD1 matches 8 bases. J was trimmed by 5 bases and V by 2 bases; bases with no gene match: 7. The CDR3 has 15 residues. CDR1 and CDR2 (germline): MGHDK, SYGVNS. CDR3 region: CASSEITGGLETQYF. The DNA for the CDR3 is TGTGCCAGCAGTGAAATCACAGGGGGGCTGGAGACCCAGTACTTC.